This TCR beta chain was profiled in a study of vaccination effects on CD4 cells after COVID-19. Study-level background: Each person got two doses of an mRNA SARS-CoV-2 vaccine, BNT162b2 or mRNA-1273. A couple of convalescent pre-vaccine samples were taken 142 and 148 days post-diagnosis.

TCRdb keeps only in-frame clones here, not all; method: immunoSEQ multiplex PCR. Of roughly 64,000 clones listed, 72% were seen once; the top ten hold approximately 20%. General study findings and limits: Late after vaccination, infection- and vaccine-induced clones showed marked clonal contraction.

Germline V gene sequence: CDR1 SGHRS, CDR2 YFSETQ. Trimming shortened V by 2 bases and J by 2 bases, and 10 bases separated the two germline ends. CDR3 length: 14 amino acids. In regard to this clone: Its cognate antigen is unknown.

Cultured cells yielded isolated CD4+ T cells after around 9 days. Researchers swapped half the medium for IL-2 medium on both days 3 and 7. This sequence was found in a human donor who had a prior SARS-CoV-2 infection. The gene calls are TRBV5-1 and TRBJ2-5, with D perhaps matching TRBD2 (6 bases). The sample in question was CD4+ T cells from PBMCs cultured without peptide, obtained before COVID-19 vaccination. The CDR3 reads CASSFGGAQETQYF. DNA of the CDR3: TGCGCCAGCAGCTTTGGCGGGGCGCAAGAGACCCAGTACTTC. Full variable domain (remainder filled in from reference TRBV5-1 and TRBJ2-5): KAGVTQTPRYLIKTRGQQVTLSCSPISGHRSVSWYQQTPGQGLQFLFEYFSETQRNKGNFPGRFSGRQFSNSRSEMNVSTLELGDSALYLCASSFGGAQETQYFGPGTRLLVL.